Described below is a single TCR beta chain sequence and its context. The identical CDR3 is also encoded by other nucleotide sequences in the sample. This sample was taken from a study of shared clonotypes between healthy human individuals. TCRdb's table, derived via immunoSEQ multiplex PCR, lists solely in-frame clones and lacks some. The sample consists of some 2.3 million clones, approximately 95% of them appearing once. Germline V CDR1 and CDR2: SGHNT, YYREEE (reference sequence). The V end was cut by 0 bases, the J end by 2 bases, with 6 bases between. The CDR3 is made up of 14 amino acids. The rearrangement joins TRBV5-4 to TRBJ1-5, with no clear D. The clonotype originates from a man in his late teens or twenties in good health. Some clones in this sample may be carry-over from other donors' samples. Sequencing was performed on naive CD4+ T cells from PBMCs. This sample's subset: CD45RA+ positively selected. CDR3 coding DNA: TGTGCCAGCAGCTTGGCGGGTGGCAATCAGCCCCAGCATTTT. Amino acids: CASSLAGGNQPQHF.